This paragraph reports one T cell receptor beta chain. The table came from immunoSEQ multiplex PCR; TCRdb's copy has only in-frame clones and leaves some out. Among approximately 50,000 clones listed, more than 65% were seen once. These data originate in a study of T cells in tumors after PD-1 blockade. The CDR3 sequence is 17 residues long. The germline CDR1 and CDR2 sequences are MNHEY and SVGEGT. Trimming removed 4 bases from V and 6 bases from J, with 21 bases in between. The source was PBMCs, collected before anti-PD-1 therapy. This chain links TRBV6-2 or TRBV6-3 with TRBJ2-2; D tentatively fits TRBD1 or TRBD2 (5 bases each). This receptor was obtained from a human donor with advanced basal cell or squamous cell carcinoma (not recorded which). The CDR3 reads CASSWALWDASSGELFF. CDR3 bases: TGTGCCAGCAGTTGGGCACTCTGGGACGCATCATCCGGGGAGCTGTTTTTT.